These T cell receptor beta chains were read from a single sample in a study of shared clonotypes between healthy human individuals. Generated by immunoSEQ multiplex PCR, the TCRdb table keeps only in-frame clones and is missing some. The sample gives about 680,000 clones, around 73% of which show up once; 1.5% to 2% is in the top ten. The sequencing sample was made of memory CD4+ T cells sorted from blood. Receptor source: a woman aged 30 to 39 in good health. The CDR3 runs from the conserved cysteine through the conserved F or W. Fields, in order: clone size, D gene, V gene, J gene, CDR3 protein, CDR3 DNA. D genes are given only for firm matches. Clone sizes are given selectively: once, few, many, or a class where the clone is expanded.

-	TRBD2	TRBV28	TRBJ2-7	CASSPSGSSYEQYF	TGTGCCAGCAGCCCAAGCGGGAGTTCTTACGAGCAGTACTTC
once	-	TRBV7-2	TRBJ1-4	CASSFPQGGPEKLFF	TGTGCCAGCAGCTTCCCTCAGGGAGGACCTGAAAAACTGTTTTTT
few	-	TRBV10-2	TRBJ1-5	CASTETGYNQPQHF	TGCGCCAGCACTGAAACTGGATATAATCAGCCCCAGCATTTT
few	-	TRBV18	TRBJ1-2	CASSPPNLPYGYTF	TGTGCCAGCTCACCACCTAACTTACCTTATGGCTACACCTTC
-	TRBD2	TRBV28	TRBJ2-2	CASSLLAEDTFLFF	TGTGCCAGCAGTTTACTAGCGGAGGATACCTTTCTGTTTTTT
-	TRBD1	TRBV19	TRBJ2-1	CASSIDGRRQGTYEQFF	TGTGCCAGTAGTATAGACGGTAGGAGACAGGGTACCTATGAGCAGTTCTTC
-	-	TRBV5-1	TRBJ1-4	CASSLTGTTEKLFF	TGCGCCAGCAGCTTGACCGGGACGACTGAAAAACTGTTTTTT
-	-	TRBV6-1	TRBJ2-3	CASSEAGAGTDTQYF	TGTGCCAGCAGTGAAGCCGGAGCAGGGACAGATACGCAGTATTTT
-	TRBD1	TRBV28	TRBJ2-7	CASFSRGQGNEQYF	TGTGCCAGCTTTTCGAGGGGACAGGGAAACGAGCAGTACTTC
-	-	TRBV29-1	TRBJ2-1	CSTFRHRNEQFF	TGCAGCACCTTCCGGCACAGGAATGAGCAGTTCTTC
-	-	TRBV15	TRBJ1-3	CATSRDRGFSGNTIYF	TGTGCCACCAGCAGAGATCGGGGGTTCTCTGGAAACACCATATATTTT
-	TRBD1	TRBV30	TRBJ1-3	CAWITGVGNTIYF	TGTGCCTGGATCACAGGGGTTGGAAACACCATATATTTT
-	-	TRBV19	TRBJ1-6	CASSITSPLHF	TGTGCCAGTAGTATAACCTCACCCCTCCACTTT
few	-	TRBV7-8	TRBJ2-7	CASSQDRTAYEQYF	TGTGCCAGCAGCCAGGACCGAACTGCCTACGAGCAGTACTTC
few	TRBD2	TRBV28	TRBJ2-7	CASSLRLADYEQYF	TGTGCCAGCAGTTTACGACTAGCCGACTACGAGCAGTACTTC
-	-	TRBV27	TRBJ2-5	CASSPTPGGLETQYF	TGTGCCAGCAGCCCAACCCCCGGGGGGCTGGAGACCCAGTACTTC
-	-	TRBV11-2	TRBJ2-1	CASSFRFGNEQFF	TGTGCCAGCAGCTTCCGGTTTGGTAATGAGCAGTTCTTC
-	-	TRBV6-5	TRBJ2-2	CASSYSELTNTGELFF	TGTGCCAGCAGTTACTCGGAGCTTACGAACACCGGGGAGCTGTTTTTT
once	-	TRBV4-1	TRBJ2-5	CASSHLGPETQYF	TGCGCCAGCAGCCACCTAGGCCCAGAGACCCAGTACTTC
-	TRBD1	TRBV5-1	TRBJ2-7	CASSKGTGGVEQYF	TGCGCCAGCAGTAAAGGGACAGGGGGCGTCGAGCAGTACTTC
-	-	TRBV5-3	TRBJ2-5	CARSPHPRETQYF	TGTGCCAGAAGCCCACACCCAAGAGAGACCCAGTACTTC
-	TRBD2	TRBV4-1	TRBJ2-7	CASSQDTRTSGSYEQYF	TGCGCCAGCAGCCAAGACACGAGGACTAGCGGGAGTTACGAGCAGTACTTC
-	-	TRBV6-5	TRBJ2-5	CASSYDRQQETQYF	TGTGCCAGCAGTTACGATAGACAGCAAGAGACCCAGTACTTC
-	-	TRBV29-1	TRBJ1-1	CSAHPPQRNTEAFF	TGCAGCGCACACCCGCCCCAGCGGAACACTGAAGCTTTCTTT
once	TRBD2	TRBV7-2	TRBJ2-7	CASSHQRERTYEQYF	TGTGCCAGCAGCCACCAGCGGGAGCGCACCTACGAGCAGTACTTC
few	-	TRBV25-1	TRBJ1-1	CASSKEKNTEAFF	TGTGCCAGCAGTAAAGAAAAGAACACTGAAGCTTTCTTT
-	TRBD2	TRBV11-2	TRBJ2-1	CASSLGTSGVYNEQFF	TGTGCCAGCAGCTTAGGGACTAGCGGAGTTTACAATGAGCAGTTCTTC
-	TRBD2	TRBV27	TRBJ2-7	CASSLTSGNIYEQYF	TGTGCCAGCAGTCTTACTAGCGGGAACATCTACGAGCAGTACTTC
-	TRBD2	TRBV5-1	TRBJ2-1	CASSPGLAVNEQFF	TGCGCCAGCAGCCCGGGACTAGCGGTTAATGAGCAGTTCTTC